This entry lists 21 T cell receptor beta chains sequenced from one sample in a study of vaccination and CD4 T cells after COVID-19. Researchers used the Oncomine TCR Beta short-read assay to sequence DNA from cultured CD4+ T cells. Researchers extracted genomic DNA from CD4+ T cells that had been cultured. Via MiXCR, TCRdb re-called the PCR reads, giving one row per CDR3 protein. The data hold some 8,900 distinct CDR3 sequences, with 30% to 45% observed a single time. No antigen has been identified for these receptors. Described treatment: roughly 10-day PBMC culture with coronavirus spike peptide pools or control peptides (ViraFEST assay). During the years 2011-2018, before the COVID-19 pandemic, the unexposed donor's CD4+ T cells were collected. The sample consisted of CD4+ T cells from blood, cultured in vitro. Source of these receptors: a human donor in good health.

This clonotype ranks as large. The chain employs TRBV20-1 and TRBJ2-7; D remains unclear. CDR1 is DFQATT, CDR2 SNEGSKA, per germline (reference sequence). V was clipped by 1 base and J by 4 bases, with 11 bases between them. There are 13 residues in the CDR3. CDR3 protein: CSARVPSTYEQYF. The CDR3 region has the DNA TGCAGTGCTAGAGTCCCGTCGACTTACGAGCAGTACTTC.

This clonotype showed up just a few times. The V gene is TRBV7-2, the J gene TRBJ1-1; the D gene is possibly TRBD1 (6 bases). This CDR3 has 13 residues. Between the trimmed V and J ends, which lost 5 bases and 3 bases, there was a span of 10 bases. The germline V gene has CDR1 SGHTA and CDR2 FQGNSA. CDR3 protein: CASSVQGDTEAFF. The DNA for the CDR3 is TGTGCCAGCAGCGTACAGGGAGACACTGAAGCTTTCTTT.

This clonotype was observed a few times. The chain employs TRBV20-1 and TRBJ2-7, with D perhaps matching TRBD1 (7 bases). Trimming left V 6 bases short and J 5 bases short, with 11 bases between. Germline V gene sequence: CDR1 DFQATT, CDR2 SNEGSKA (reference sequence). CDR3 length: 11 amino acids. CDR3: CSARGVNEQYF. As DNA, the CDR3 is TGCAGTGCCAGGGGGGTCAACGAGCAGTACTTC.

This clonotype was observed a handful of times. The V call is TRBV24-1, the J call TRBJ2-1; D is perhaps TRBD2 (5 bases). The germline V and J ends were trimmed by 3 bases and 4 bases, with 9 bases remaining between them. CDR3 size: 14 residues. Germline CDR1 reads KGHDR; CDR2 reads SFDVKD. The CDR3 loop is CATSDPRGYNEQFF. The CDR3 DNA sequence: TGTGCCACCAGTGATCCACGGGGATACAATGAGCAGTTCTTC.

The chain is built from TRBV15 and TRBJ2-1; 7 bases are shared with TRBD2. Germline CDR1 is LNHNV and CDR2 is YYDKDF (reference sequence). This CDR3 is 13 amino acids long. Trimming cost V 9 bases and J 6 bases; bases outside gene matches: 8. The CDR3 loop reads CATQTPGGNEQFF. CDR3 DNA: TGTGCCACGCAAACGCCGGGGGGCAATGAGCAGTTCTTC.

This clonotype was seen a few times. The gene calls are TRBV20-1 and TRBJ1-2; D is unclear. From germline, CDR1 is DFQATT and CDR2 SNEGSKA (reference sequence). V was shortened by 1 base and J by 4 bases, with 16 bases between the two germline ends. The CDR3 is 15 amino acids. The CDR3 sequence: CSARAFRVGSYGYTF. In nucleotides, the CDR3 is TGCAGTGCTAGAGCTTTTCGTGTTGGGAGCTATGGCTACACCTTC.

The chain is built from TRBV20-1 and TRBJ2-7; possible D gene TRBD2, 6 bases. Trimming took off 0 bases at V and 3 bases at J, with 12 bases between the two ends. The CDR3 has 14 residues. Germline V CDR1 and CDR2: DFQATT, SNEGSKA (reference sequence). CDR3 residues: CSARDGQGLYEQYF. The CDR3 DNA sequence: TGCAGTGCTAGAGATGGGCAGGGACTCTACGAGCAGTACTTC.

This CDR3 reads CASSSPGQGNTEAFF. The CDR3 nucleotides read TGTGCCAGCAGTTCCCCGGGACAGGGGAACACTGAAGCTTTCTTT. This chain connects TRBV6-2 or TRBV6-3 to TRBJ1-1; 9 bases agree with TRBD1. The CDR3 consists of 15 residues. J was trimmed by 1 base and V by 4 bases; bases with no gene match: 4. Per the germline V gene, CDR1 is MNHEY and CDR2 is SVGEGT.

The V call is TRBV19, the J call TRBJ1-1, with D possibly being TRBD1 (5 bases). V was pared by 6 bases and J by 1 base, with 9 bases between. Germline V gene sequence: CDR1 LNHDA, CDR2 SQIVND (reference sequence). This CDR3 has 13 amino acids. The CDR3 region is CASRWGGNTEAFF. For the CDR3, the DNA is TGTGCCAGTAGATGGGGGGGGAACACTGAAGCTTTCTTT.

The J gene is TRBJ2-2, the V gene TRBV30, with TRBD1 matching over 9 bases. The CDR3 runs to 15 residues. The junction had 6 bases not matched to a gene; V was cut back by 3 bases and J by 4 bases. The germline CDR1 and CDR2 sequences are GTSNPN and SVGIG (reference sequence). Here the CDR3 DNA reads TGTGCCTGGAGGGTACAGGGGGCTGGCACCGGGGAGCTGTTTTTT. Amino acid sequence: CAWRVQGAGTGELFF.

This CDR3 is CASSISRIQGRTYEQYF. The CDR3 DNA follows: TGTGCCAGTAGTATAAGCCGGATCCAGGGCCGGACCTACGAGCAGTACTTC. The chain has TRBV19 and TRBJ2-7, with TRBD1 as a possible D gene (5 bases). Trimming removed 2 bases at V and 2 bases at J, with 19 bases between. This CDR3 has 17 residues. Germline CDR1 LNHDA, CDR2 SQIVND (reference sequence).

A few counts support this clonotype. The CDR3 region is CASTRDVSSYNSPLHF. The CDR3 nucleotides read TGTGCCAGCACCCGAGACGTGAGCTCCTATAATTCACCCCTCCACTTT. The chain joins TRBV27 to TRBJ1-6; D gene ambiguous. V was pared by 7 bases and J by 0 bases, with 13 bases between. Germline CDR1 MNHEY, CDR2 SMNVEV (reference sequence). There are 16 residues in the CDR3.

The CDR3 loop reads CASSPLGGQTEAFF. The CDR3 DNA reads as TGTGCCAGCAGCCCCCTAGGGGGGCAGACTGAAGCTTTCTTT. This chain links TRBV7-6 with TRBJ1-1; possibly TRBD1 for D (6 bases). Per germline, CDR1 SGHVS and CDR2 FNYEAQ. The CDR3 loop spans 14 amino acids. The V and J ends lost 5 bases and 5 bases respectively, with 15 bases between them.

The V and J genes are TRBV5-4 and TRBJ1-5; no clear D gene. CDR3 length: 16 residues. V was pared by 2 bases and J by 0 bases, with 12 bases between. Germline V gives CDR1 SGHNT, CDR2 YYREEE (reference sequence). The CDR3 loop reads CASSFGPGYSNQPQHF. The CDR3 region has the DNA TGTGCCAGCAGCTTTGGGCCAGGTTATAGCAATCAGCCCCAGCATTTT. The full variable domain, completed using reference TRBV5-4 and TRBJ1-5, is ETGVTQSPTHLIKTRGQQVTLRCSSQSGHNTVSWYQQALGQGPQFIFQYYREEENGRGNFPPRFSGLQFPNYSSELNVNALELDDSALYLCASSFGPGYSNQPQHFGDGTRLSIL.

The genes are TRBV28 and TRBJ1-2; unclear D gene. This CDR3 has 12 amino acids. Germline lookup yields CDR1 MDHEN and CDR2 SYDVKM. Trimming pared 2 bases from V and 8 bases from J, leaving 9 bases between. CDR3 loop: CASSLKGNGYTF. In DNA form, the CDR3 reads TGTGCCAGCAGTTTAAAGGGAAACGGCTACACCTTC.

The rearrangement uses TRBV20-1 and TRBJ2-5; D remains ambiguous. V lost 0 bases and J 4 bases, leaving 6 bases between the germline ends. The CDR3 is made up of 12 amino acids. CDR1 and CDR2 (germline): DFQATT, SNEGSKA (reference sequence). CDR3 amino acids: CSARDEGETQYF. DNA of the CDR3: TGCAGTGCTAGAGACGAAGGAGAGACCCAGTACTTC.

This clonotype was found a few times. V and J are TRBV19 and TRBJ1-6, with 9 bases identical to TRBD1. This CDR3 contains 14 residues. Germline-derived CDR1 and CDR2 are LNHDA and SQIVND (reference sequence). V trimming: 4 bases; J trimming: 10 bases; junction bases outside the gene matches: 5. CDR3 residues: CASSTGTGQSPLHF. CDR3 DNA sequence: TGTGCCAGTAGTACCGGGACAGGGCAATCACCCCTCCACTTT.

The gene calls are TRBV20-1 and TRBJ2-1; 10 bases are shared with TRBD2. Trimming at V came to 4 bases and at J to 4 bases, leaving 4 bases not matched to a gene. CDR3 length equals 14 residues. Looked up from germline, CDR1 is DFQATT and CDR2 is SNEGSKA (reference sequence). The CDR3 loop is CSAIRTSGYNEQFF. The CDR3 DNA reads TGCAGTGCTATTAGGACTAGCGGTTACAATGAGCAGTTCTTC.

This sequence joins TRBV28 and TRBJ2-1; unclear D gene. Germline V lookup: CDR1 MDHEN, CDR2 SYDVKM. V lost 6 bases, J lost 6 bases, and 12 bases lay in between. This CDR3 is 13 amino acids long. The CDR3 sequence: CASSTTKGNEQFF. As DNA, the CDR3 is TGTGCCAGCAGCACCACGAAGGGCAATGAGCAGTTCTTC.

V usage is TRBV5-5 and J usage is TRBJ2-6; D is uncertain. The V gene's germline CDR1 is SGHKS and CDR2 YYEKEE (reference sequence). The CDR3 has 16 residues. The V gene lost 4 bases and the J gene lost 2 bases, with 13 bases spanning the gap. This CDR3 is CASSPVVGPGANVLTF. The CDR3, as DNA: TGTGCCAGCAGCCCTGTTGTCGGCCCTGGGGCCAACGTCCTGACTTTC. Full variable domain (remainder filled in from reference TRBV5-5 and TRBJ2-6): DAGVTQSPTHLIKTRGQQVTLRCSPISGHKSVSWYQQVLGQGPQFIFQYYEKEERGRGNFPDRFSARQFPNYSSELNVNALLLGDSALYLCASSPVVGPGANVLTFGAGSRLTVL.

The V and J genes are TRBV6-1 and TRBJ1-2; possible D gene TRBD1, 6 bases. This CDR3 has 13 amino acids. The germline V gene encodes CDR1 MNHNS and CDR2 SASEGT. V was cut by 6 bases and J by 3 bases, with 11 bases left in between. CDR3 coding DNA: TGTGCCAGCAGCAAGGACAGAGACTATGGCTACACCTTC. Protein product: CASSKDRDYGYTF.